This TCR beta chain was recorded in a study of T-cell memory formation after mild COVID-19 (dated by TCRdb to 2020 to 2022). General notes on the study: Most TCR sequence clusters were specific to one of the two donors. Longitudinal TCRalpha and TCRbeta repertoire sequencing tracked T-cell clones expanding and contracting after mild COVID-19 in a couple of donors. Two young, previously healthy adult volunteers, one female and one male, were included in the cohort. What the authors observed across the whole study: Contracting CD4+ clones turned up mainly in the CM and EM memory subsets, whereas EMRA was where CD8+ clones were enriched. Only a couple of mild cases were covered in the study, and larger cohorts including severe cases with pre-infection samples were considered necessary. SARS-CoV-2 specificity of the second-wave clones peaking on day 37 was not confirmed. Balanced CD4/CD8 phenotypes were observed for clones contracting from day 15 to 85, whereas a bias towards CD4+ was observed for a second wave of clones expanding from day 15 to 37. The detection of some responding clones in pre-infection memory suggests that pre-existing cross-reactive memory T cells joined the SARS-CoV-2 response.

Ficoll-Paque density gradient centrifugation was the method used to isolate PBMCs. This clonotype was seen a handful of times. Its antigen is not yet known. There are no base qualities to consult, and no much larger clone falls within one base. V and J are truncated by 6 bases and 4 bases respectively, leaving an intervening sequence of 13 bases. The CDR3 runs 13 residues from the cysteine to the phenylalanine. Only the CDR3 part of the read is kept: 39 bases, read in frame from the first base. CDR1 is given as DFQATT and CDR2 as SNEGSKA, both from the germline V gene (reference sequence). The instrument was an Illumina NovaSeq 6000. TCRalpha and TCRbeta cDNA libraries were constructed by 5'RACE with constant-segment primers, with sample barcodes and unique molecular identifiers being introduced. Trizol reagent was used to extract RNA from every sample. The libraries were amplified in two PCR steps, and the second step added a second sample barcode and Illumina TruSeq adapters. Sequencing of the libraries was done on an Illumina NovaSeq, producing 2 x 150 bp paired-end reads. The authors' analysis ran thus. The reads were demultiplexed and collapsed into UMI-guided consensus sequences using migec v1.2.7. Using mixcr v2.1.11, the UMI consensuses were aligned to TRA and TRB V and J templates and assembled into clonotypes. Clonotypes were classified as expanded or contracted when called significant by both edgeR and NoisET, with noise models trained on biological replicates. edgeR calls used a false discovery rate-adjusted p below 0.01 and a log2 fold-change threshold of 1. As an exploratory analysis of dynamics, max-normalized trajectories of the 1000 most abundant clonotypes were examined by PCA with hierarchical clustering. The CD4 or CD8 phenotype of responding clones was assigned using the separately sequenced CD4+ and CD8+ repertoires. TCRdb redid the processing of the public reads, applying fastp at Q25 and MiXCR, and retained in-frame beta chains. Every CDR3 protein is listed once, alongside the most common genes and DNA of its rows. What appears here as the V and J calls and clone size reflects TCRdb's work, not the paper's. In all, the sample holds just over 200,000 distinct CDR3 sequences, and around 8.8% of those were seen once. Roughly 3.5% of the sample lies in the top ten.

Material for sequencing was PBMCs or a T cell subset sorted from them (not recorded which). The TCR originated in a man between 18 and 35 years old who had mild COVID-19 (a few samples of this study predate the infection). The sample titles of this study are shuffled in the database, so cell type and time point are left out; the donor was told from shared clones. In this chain, TRBV20-1 is recombined with TRBJ1-5; no D gene is confidently identified. The sequenced DNA: TGCAGTGCAGATCCGGGCGTAAATCAGCCCCAGCATTTT. This sequence encodes CSADPGVNQPQHF.